This TCR beta chain was identified during a study of cytomegalovirus exposure and HLA in healthy donors. At the level of the study: The roughly 120 validation repertoires matched the roughly 630 first-cohort repertoires in platform, a later analysis reported.

Study-level points and caveats: Rare sequences made up most TCRs, while some public TCRs were found in many donors.

Only in-frame clones appear in the TCRdb table, and some are missing; sequencing was by immunoSEQ multiplex PCR. The sample has about 280,000 clones, approximately 90% seen once. The V and J ends lost 6 bases and 4 bases respectively, with 16 bases between them. Germline V gene lookup returns CDR1 SNHLY and CDR2 FYNNEI. This CDR3 is built from 15 residues. Comment on this clone: Its antigen is not known.

Sample: PBMCs. This TCR was recovered from a woman aged 18-29 years in good health and CMV-seronegative. The chain combines TRBV2 with TRBJ1-5; tentative D call: TRBD1 (5 bases). CDR3 nucleotides: TGTGCCAGCAGGGGAGGAGGGGTGTATAATCAGCCCCAGCATTTT. As protein: CASRGGGVYNQPQHF.